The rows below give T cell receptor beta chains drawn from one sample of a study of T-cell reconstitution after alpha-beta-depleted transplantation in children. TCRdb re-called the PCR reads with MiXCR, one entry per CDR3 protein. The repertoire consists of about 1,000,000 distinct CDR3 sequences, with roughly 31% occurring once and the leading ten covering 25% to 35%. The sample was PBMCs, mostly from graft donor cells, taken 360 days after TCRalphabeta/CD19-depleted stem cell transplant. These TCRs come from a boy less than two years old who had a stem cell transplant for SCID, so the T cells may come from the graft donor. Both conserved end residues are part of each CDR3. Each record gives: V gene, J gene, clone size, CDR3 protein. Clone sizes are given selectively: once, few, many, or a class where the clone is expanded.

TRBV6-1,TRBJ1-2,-,CASTPSPGLWGYTF
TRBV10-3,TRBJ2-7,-,CAISEAGPPIYEQYF
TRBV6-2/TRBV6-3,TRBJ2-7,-,CASSYAPYEQYF
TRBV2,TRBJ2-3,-,CASSDITGTISTDTQYF
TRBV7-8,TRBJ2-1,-,CASSLEDIAGNSYNEQFF
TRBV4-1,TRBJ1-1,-,CASSSLGQRNTEAFF
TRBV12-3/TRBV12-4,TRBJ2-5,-,CASSSSLRETQYF
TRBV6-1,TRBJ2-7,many,CASSRDRGHEQYF
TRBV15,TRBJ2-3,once,CATSRLARGGRSADTQYF
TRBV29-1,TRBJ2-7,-,CSGGQGNQWDYEQYF
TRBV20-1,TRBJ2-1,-,CSARDIGRSYNEQFF
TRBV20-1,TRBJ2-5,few,CSAPSWETQYF
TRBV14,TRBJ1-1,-,CASSQIPGTGKNTEAFF
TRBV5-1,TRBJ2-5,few,CASSLGDRGKETQYF
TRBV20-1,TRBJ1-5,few,CSARDQDTQPQHF
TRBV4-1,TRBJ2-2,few,CASSQPYLLQGARTGELFF
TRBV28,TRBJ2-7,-,CASSTLGTGGYEQYF
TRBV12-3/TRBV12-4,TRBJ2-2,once,CASSFGDRENTGELFF
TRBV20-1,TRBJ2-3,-,CSANYRDRFTDTQYF
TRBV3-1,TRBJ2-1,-,CASSQGARALGGNEQFF
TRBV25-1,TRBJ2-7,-,CASRDRTEQYF
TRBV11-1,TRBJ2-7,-,CASSLGTAGTSSYEQYF
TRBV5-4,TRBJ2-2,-,CASSPLRQGLSGELFF
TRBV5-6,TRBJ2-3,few,CASSAPGGARTDTQYF
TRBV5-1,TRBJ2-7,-,CASSRRRVGKQYF
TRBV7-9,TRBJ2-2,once,CASSLAIPDPTGELFF
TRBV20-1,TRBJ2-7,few,CSANDRDSLYEQYF
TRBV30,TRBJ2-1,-,CAWSVSGDNEQFF
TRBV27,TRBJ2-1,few,CASSLSLGISYNEQFF
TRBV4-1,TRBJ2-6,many,CASSQTAGGNAGANVLTF
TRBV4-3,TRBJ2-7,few,CASSQDWVETIHEQYF
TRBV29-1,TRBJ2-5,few,CSGLTGGKETQYF
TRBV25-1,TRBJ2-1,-,CASSIGGPGNEQFF
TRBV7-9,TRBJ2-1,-,CASSTQAAGEQFF
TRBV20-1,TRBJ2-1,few,CSGQAGRYYNEQFF
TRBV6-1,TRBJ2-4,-,CASSPLAGPKNIQYF
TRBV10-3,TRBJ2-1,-,CAISEQYRDGQFF
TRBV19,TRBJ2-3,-,CASIGGFLTDTQYF
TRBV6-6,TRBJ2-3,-,CASSALGDTQYF
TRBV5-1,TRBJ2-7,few,CASSLDSGDGDEQYF
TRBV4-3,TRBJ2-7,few,CASSQEPRGYDEQYF
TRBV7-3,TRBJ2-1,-,CASSHLLAGPYNEQFF
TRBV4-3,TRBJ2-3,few,CASSPLQGWDTDTQYF
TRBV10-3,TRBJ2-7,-,CAISESSKGSYEQYF
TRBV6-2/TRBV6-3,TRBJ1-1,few,CASSHTGKAFF
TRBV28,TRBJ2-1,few,CASTPIVIRQGSSYNEQFF
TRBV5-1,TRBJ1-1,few,CASSYTPTGLNTEAFF
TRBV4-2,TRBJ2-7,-,CASSQDYFYEQYF
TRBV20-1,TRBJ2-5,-,CSARAPTSGGIKETQYF